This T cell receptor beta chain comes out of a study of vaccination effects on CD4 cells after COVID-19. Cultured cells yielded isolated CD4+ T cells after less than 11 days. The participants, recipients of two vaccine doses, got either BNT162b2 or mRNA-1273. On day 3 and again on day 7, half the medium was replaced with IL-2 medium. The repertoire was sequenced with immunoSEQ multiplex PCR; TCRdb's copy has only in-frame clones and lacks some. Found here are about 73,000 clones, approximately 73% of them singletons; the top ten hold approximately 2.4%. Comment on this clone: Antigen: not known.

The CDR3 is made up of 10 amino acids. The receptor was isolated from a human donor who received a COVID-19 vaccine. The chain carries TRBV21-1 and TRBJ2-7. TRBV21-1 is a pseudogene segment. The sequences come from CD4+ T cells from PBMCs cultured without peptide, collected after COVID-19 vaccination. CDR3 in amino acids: CASSIGLANV. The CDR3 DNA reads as TGTGCCAGCAGCATCGGCCTGGCCAACGTC.